The clone carrying this T cell receptor (beta chain) has only a few counts. Its antigen is currently unknown. This sample was included in a study of human T cells and chemical hapten exposure. Study-wide background: Small discrepancies in pooled library volume mainly accounted for the varying TCR yields per sample.

Attachment of unique molecular identifiers to individual cDNA molecules was performed in the library. In the original processing: Sample TCR counts, which ranged from 23,224 to 690,600, had a median of roughly 96,000. Each CDR3 protein gets one entry after TCRdb re-called the reads with MiXCR. The V and J calls follow TCRdb's processing rather than the paper's. The sample yields about 120,000 distinct CDR3 sequences, around 8.5% seen once. It was from unfractionated whole blood that total RNA was extracted. In germline, CDR1 is LNHDA, CDR2 SQIVND (reference sequence). The V segment lost 3 bases and the J segment 2 bases; nucleotides outside the gene matches: 0. The CDR3 length is 14 residues. Study-wide results and caveats: High-frequency TCRs, those above 1 in 1000, stayed the same after DPC sensitization.

This TCR derives from a human donor in good health. Some clones in this sample may be carry-over from other donors' samples. Sequencing input: whole blood. The chain employs TRBV19 and TRBJ1-5; 8 nucleotides align to TRBD1. The CDR3 bases are TGTGCCAGTAGTATGGGACAGGGCAATCAGCCCCAGCATTTT. It is translated as CASSMGQGNQPQHF. Variable domain in full (rest from reference TRBV19 and TRBJ1-5): DGGITQSPKYLFRKEGQNVTLSCEQNLNHDAMYWYRQDPGQGLRLIYYSQIVNDFQKGDIAEGYSVSREKKESFPLTVTSAQKNPTAFYLCASSMGQGNQPQHFGDGTRLSIL.